This T cell receptor beta chain was captured in a study of blood T cell repertoires in COVID-19. About the research overall: Spain, Italy and the United States supplied samples that represented acute and convalescent COVID-19. Nucleic acid was either cDNA or gDNA, and it came from T cells, B-cell-depleted T cells, or PBMCs.

Germline V gene data show CDR1 as MNHNS and CDR2 as SASEGT. The CDR3 sequence is 14 residues long. V lost 2 bases, J lost 4 bases, and 9 bases lay in between. Study processing details: The assay estimated nucleated cells by amplifying reference gene primers. The protocol was immunoSEQ multiplex PCR, while the TCRdb copy is restricted to in-frame clones and leaves out a portion. V and J calls and clone size come straight from that table; D and trimming were deduced from the DNA. The sample lists approximately 300,000 clones, around 81% seen once, with around 3.9% in the top ten. Sequencing used peripheral blood. The chain uses TRBV6-1 and TRBJ1-3; no firm D call. This TCR was recovered from a woman in her forties or fifties with active or convalescent COVID-19. The CDR3: CASSELSRGNTIYF. The CDR3, as DNA: TGTGCCAGCAGTGAACTTTCGAGGGGAAACACCATATATTTT.